The T cell receptor beta chain under discussion was sequenced for a study of immune characterization of retroperitoneal liposarcoma (dated by TCRdb to about 2019). Library method: PCR. The listed sequencing device is NextSeq 500. TCRdb handled the public reads itself, with Q25 trimming in fastp and clone calling in MiXCR, and kept productive beta chains. Each record represents a unique CDR3 protein, reported with the most common genes and DNA among its rows. The sample contains over 5,000 distinct CDR3 sequences, less than 35% of them found a single time. The top ten constitute roughly 30% of the sample. Taking its sample share into account, this clonotype is medium-sized (0.01 to 0.1%). It has no known antigen specificity. No much larger clonotype is one base removed from it; base qualities were not supplied. The germline V and J ends show losses of 9 bases and 4 bases respectively, and no gene match explains 5 bases of the junction. From the cysteine through the phenylalanine, the CDR3 covers 15 amino acids. Just the 45-base CDR3 DNA is kept, in frame starting at base 1. Based on the germline V gene, the CDR1 and CDR2 sequences are MNHNS and SASEGT.

Specimen: tumor tissue. The TCR sequence derives from a female donor with retroperitoneal liposarcoma. The V gene is TRBV6-1 and the J gene is TRBJ2-2, and 13 junction bases match TRBD2. The sequence in DNA is TGTGCCAGTAAAGGACTAGCGGGAGCCACCGGGGAGCTGTTTTTT. It translates to CASKGLAGATGELFF.